Listed below are T cell receptor beta chains from one sample, sequenced in a study of tumor T cells in aggressive B-cell lymphoma. Libraries were prepared by immunoSEQ multiplex PCR; TCRdb keeps only in-frame clonotypes and omits some of them. This sample has thousands of clones, with 75% to 85% found just once. The material sequenced was tumor tissue. The origin of the receptors is an adult with diffuse large B cell lymphoma. The CDR3 runs from the conserved cysteine through the conserved F or W. The D gene is left open where the match is weak. The listing skips clone size in some rows; elsewhere it reads once, few, many or a size class.

J,V,size,D,CDR3,DNA
TRBJ2-7,TRBV10-3,.,TRBD1,CAISESGQAGEQYF,TGTGCCATCAGTGAGTCGGGACAGGCGGGAGAGCAGTACTTC
TRBJ1-1,TRBV5-4,.,.,CASSRSAGAYTEAFF,TGTGCCAGCAGCCGCTCGGCAGGGGCCTACACTGAAGCTTTCTTT
TRBJ1-2,TRBV30,.,.,CAWSASIFYTF,TGTGCCTGGAGTGCTAGTATCTTCTACACCTTC
TRBJ1-2,TRBV4-2,.,.,CASSQESAYGYTF,TGTGCCAGCAGCCAAGAGAGCGCCTATGGCTACACCTTC
TRBJ2-2,TRBV30,.,TRBD2,CAWSVLPSGTGELFF,TGTGCCTGGAGTGTACTGCCTAGCGGCACCGGGGAGCTGTTTTTT
TRBJ2-7,TRBV30,few,TRBD1,CAFSGTGRTYEQYF,TGTGCCTTTTCCGGGACAGGGAGGACCTACGAGCAGTACTTC
TRBJ2-1,TRBV30,.,.,CASRGNPGEQFF,TGTGCCTCACGCGGGAACCCGGGTGAGCAGTTCTTC
TRBJ2-2,TRBV18,once,TRBD2,CASSTQTSGGPTGELFF,TGTGCCAGCTCAACACAGACTAGCGGGGGTCCCACCGGGGAGCTGTTTTTT
TRBJ2-3,TRBV29-1,.,.,CSIDKSSTDTQYF,TGCAGCATCGACAAATCTAGCACAGATACGCAGTATTTT
TRBJ2-7,TRBV30,.,TRBD1,CAWIGQGSEQYF,TGTGCCTGGATAGGACAGGGCAGCGAGCAGTACTTC
TRBJ2-1,TRBV5-5,.,TRBD2,CASSLRPTSGAGGEQFF,TGTGCCAGCAGCTTGCGGCCGACTAGCGGGGCGGGGGGTGAGCAGTTCTTC
TRBJ1-6,TRBV30,.,.,CAVGQLYNSPLHF,TGTGCCGTCGGACAGTTGTATAATTCACCCCTCCACTTT
TRBJ1-6,TRBV30,.,.,CAWNRELGQPLHF,TGTGCCTGGAACAGGGAGTTGGGGCAACCCCTCCACTTT
TRBJ1-2,TRBV28,.,TRBD1,CASSSLQGAYGYIF,TGTGCTAGCAGTTCCCTTCAGGGGGCCTATGGCTACATCTTC
TRBJ2-7,TRBV30,few,.,CAWSLGSLYEQYF,TGTGCCTGGAGTCTAGGCAGCCTATACGAGCAGTACTTC
TRBJ1-3,TRBV2,.,.,CASSERSSGNTIYF,TGTGCCAGCAGTGAACGCAGTTCTGGAAACACCATATATTTT
TRBJ2-5,TRBV5-6,.,.,CASSLALEAETQYF,TGTGCCAGCAGCTTGGCTTTAGAAGCAGAGACCCAGTACTTC
TRBJ2-7,TRBV28,.,.,CASSLTPQSYEQYF,TGTGCCAGCAGTTTAACCCCACAGTCCTACGAGCAGTACTTC
TRBJ2-1,TRBV7-3,.,.,CASSLGLMQFF,TGTGCCAGCAGCTTAGGGCTGATGCAGTTCTTC
TRBJ2-3,TRBV19,.,TRBD2,CASRWGTSGSTDTQYF,TGTGCCAGTAGATGGGGGACTAGCGGTAGCACAGATACGCAGTATTTT
TRBJ2-6,TRBV5-1,.,.,CASSLVPGVSANVLTF,TGCGCCAGCAGCTTGGTTCCGGGAGTCTCGGCCAACGTCCTGACTTTC
TRBJ1-5,TRBV5-5,.,.,CASSPPGSNQPQHF,TGTGCCAGCTCCCCCCCCGGTTCTAATCAGCCCCAGCATTTT
TRBJ2-7,TRBV18,.,.,CASSLSMQGHDEQYF,TGTGCCAGCTCACTTTCGATGCAGGGGCACGACGAGCAGTACTTC
TRBJ1-4,TRBV7-6,once,.,CASSGGGRPNEKLFF,TGTGCCAGCTCCGGGGGGGGGCGGCCTAATGAAAAACTGTTTTTT
TRBJ1-2,TRBV11-2,.,.,CASSLSLSTPGGYTF,TGTGCCAGCAGCCTTTCCCTGTCCACGCCGGGGGGCTACACCTTC